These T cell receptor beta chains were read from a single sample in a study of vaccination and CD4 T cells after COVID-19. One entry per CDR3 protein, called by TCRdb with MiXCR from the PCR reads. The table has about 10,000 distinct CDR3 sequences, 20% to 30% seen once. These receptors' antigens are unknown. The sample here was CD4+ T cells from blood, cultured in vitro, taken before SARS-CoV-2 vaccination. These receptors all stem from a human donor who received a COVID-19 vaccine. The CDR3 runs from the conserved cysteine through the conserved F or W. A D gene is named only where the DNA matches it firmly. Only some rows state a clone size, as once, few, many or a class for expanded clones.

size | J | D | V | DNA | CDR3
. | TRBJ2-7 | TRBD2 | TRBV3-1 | TGTGCCAGCAGCCAAGATATGTTAGCGGGGTCCTACGAGCAGTACTTC | CASSQDMLAGSYEQYF
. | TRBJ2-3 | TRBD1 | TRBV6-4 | TGTGCCAGCAGTGACGGGACAGCCCCCGGGGATACGCAGTATTTT | CASSDGTAPGDTQYF
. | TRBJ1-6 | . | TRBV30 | TGTGCCTGGAGGGGGCAGACCCCCCGAATCTCCTATAATTCACCCCTCCACTTT | CAWRGQTPRISYNSPLHF
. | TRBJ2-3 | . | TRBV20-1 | TGCAGTGCCTATTCAGTGGCAGGGGGGAGATCGGATACGCAGTATTTT | CSAYSVAGGRSDTQYF
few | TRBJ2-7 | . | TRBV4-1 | TGCGCCAGCAGCCCTGGGACCGCCCCCTACGAGCAGTACTTC | CASSPGTAPYEQYF
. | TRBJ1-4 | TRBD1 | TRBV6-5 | TGTGCCAGCAGTTACGCGCAGGGACAGGGGGGGGAAAAACTGTTTTTT | CASSYAQGQGGEKLFF
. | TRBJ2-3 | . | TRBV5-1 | TGCGCCAGCAGGTCGGGCCCTAGCACAGATACGCAGTATTTT | CASRSGPSTDTQYF
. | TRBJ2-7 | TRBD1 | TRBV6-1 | TGTGCCAGCAGCCGACAGGGACAATTCTACGAGCAGTACTTC | CASSRQGQFYEQYF
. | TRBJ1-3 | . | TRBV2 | TGTGCCAGCACTCGGGACATCGCCTCTGGAAACACCATATATTTT | CASTRDIASGNTIYF
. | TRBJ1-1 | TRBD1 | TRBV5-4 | TGTGCCAGCAGCTCGGACAGGGGCGGCACTGAAGCTTTCTTT | CASSSDRGGTEAFF
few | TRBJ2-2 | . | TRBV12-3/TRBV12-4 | TGTGCCAGCAGTTTAGGGGGCCCCGGGACGAACACCGGGGAGCTGTTTTTT | CASSLGGPGTNTGELFF
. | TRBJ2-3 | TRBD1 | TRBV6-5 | TGTGCCAGCAGTTACCTCCGTGGGGGACAGGGAAAAGATACGCAGTATTTT | CASSYLRGGQGKDTQYF
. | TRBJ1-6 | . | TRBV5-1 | TGCGCCAGCAGCTTGGGGGGCGCAGGGAATTCACCCCTCCACTTT | CASSLGGAGNSPLHF
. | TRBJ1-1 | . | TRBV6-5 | TGTGCCAGCAGTTCTGGACAGCGGAACACTGAAGCTTTCTTT | CASSSGQRNTEAFF
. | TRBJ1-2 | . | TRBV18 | TGTGCCAGCTCACCGACTGGAGCTAACTATGGCTACACCTTC | CASSPTGANYGYTF
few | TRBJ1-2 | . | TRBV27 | TGTGCCAGCAGTCTAGGGCGAGCGTATGGCTACACCTTC | CASSLGRAYGYTF
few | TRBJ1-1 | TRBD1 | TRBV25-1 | TGTGCCAGCAGGAAGACAGGGGGCCACACTGAAGCTTTCTTT | CASRKTGGHTEAFF
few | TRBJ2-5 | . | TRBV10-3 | TGTGCCATCCAACGGGGGACGCTGGAGACCCAGTACTTC | CAIQRGTLETQYF
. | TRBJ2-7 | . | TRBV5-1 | TGCGCCAGCAGCTTGGTTAGCAGTACCGAGCAGTACTTC | CASSLVSSTEQYF
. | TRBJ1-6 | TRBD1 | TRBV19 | TGTGCCAGTACCTCCGGGACAGGGCGGAATTCACCCCTCCACTTT | CASTSGTGRNSPLHF
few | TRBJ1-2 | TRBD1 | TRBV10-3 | TGTGCCATCAGCCCCGGGACAGTGTTGAAGAAGCCCCGAGTAGCTAACTATGGCTACACCTTC | CAISPGTVLKKPRVANYGYTF
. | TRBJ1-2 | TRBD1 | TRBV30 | TGTGCCTGGAGTGTACGGGACAGGGGGTATGGCTACACCTTC | CAWSVRDRGYGYTF
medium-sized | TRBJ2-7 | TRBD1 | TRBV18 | TGTGCCAGCTCACCCTTAGGACAGGGGGTTTTCGAGCAGTACTTC | CASSPLGQGVFEQYF
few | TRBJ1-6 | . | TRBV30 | TGTGCCTGTCAGGCGTATAATTCACCCCTCCACTTT | CACQAYNSPLHF
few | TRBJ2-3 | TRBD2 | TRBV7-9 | TGTGCCAGCAGCTTAAGTCTAGCGGGGGGTACGCAGTATTTT | CASSLSLAGGTQYF
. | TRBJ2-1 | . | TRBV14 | TGTGCCAGCAGCCGGGGGGGCGCCGTAAATGAGCAGTTCTTC | CASSRGGAVNEQFF
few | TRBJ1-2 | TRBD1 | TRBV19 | TGTGCCAGTAGTATCGGACAGGCTGATGGCTACACCTTC | CASSIGQADGYTF
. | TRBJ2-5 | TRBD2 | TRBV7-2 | TGTGCCAGCTGCCCGGGGAGCGGGGGGGCCAGAGAGACCCAGTACTTC | CASCPGSGGARETQYF
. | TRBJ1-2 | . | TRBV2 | TGTGCCAGCAAAAGGACGGAATATGGCTACACCTTC | CASKRTEYGYTF
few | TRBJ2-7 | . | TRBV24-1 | TGTGCCACCAGTGACCGGCAGGGGTCCTACGAGCAGTACTTC | CATSDRQGSYEQYF
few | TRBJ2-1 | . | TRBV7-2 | TGTGCCAGCAGCGGATTAGGTGGCTCCTACAATGAGCAGTTCTTC | CASSGLGGSYNEQFF
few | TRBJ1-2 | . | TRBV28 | TGTGCCAGCAGTTCCCCCGGGGGGCGATTAGTCGCTGGCTACACCTTC | CASSSPGGRLVAGYTF
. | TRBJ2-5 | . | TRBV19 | TGTGCCAGTAGTATAGAGGAGACCCAGTACTTC | CASSIEETQYF
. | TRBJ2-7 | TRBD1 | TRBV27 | TGTGCCAGCAGTTTATCTGGGACAGGGGCCTACGAGCAGTACTTC | CASSLSGTGAYEQYF
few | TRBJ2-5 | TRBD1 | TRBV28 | TGTGCCAGCAGTTGGCCGGGACAGGGGTCTGGAGAGACCCAGTACTTC | CASSWPGQGSGETQYF
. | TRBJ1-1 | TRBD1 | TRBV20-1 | TGCAGTGTTCCGGGACAGGGGCCGGTTTTGGGGCACACTGAAGCTTTCTTT | CSVPGQGPVLGHTEAFF
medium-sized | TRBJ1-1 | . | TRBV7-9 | TGTGCCAGCAGCTTAAGGGAGACAGGGAACACTGAAGCTTTCTTT | CASSLRETGNTEAFF
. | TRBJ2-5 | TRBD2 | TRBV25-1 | TGTGCCAGCAGTGAGGGACTAGCGGCTAAAGAGACCCAGTACTTC | CASSEGLAAKETQYF
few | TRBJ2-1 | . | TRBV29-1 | TGCAGCGTTGAAGGCGGAGTCAGAAGCACCAATGAGCAGTTCTTC | CSVEGGVRSTNEQFF
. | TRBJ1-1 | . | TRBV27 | TGTGCCAGCAGTTCGCTCGCAGGGTCGGGGACTGAAGCTTTCTTT | CASSSLAGSGTEAFF
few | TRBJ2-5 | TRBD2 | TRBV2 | TGTGCCAGCAGACCGGGACTAGCGGGGTCAGAGACCCAGTACTTC | CASRPGLAGSETQYF
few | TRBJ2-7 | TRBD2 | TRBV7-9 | TGTGCCAGCAGCAGAGGACTAGCGGGGGACGAGCAGTACTTC | CASSRGLAGDEQYF
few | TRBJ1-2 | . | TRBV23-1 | TGCGCCAGCAGTCAGGGCCCCCCCCCGGTTGGCTACACCTTC | CASSQGPPPVGYTF
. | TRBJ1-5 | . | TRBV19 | TGTGCCAGTACCTCCGGGACAAGGAATCAGCCCCAGCATTTT | CASTSGTRNQPQHF
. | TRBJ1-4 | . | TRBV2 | TGTGCCAGCAAGGCGGAACAGAGACAAAAACTGTTTTTT | CASKAEQRQKLFF